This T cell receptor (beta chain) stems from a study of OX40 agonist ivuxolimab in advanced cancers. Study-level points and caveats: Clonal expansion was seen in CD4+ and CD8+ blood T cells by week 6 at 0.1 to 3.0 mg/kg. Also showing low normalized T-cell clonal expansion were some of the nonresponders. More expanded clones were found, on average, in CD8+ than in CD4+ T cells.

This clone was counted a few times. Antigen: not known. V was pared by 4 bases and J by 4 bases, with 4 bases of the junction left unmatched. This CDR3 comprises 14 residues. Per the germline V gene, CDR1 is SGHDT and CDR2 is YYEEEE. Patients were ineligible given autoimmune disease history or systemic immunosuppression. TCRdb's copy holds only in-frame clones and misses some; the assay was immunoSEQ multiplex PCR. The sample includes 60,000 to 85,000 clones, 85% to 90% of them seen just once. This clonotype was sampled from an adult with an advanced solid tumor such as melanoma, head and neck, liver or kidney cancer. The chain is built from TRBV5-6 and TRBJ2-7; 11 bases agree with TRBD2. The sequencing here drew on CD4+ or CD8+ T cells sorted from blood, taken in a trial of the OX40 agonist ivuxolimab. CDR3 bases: TGTGCCAGCAGCCGACTAGCGGGAAAATACGAGCAGTACTTC. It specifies CASSRLAGKYEQYF.